This T cell receptor (beta chain) comes out of a study of T-cell memory formation after mild COVID-19 (dated by TCRdb to the early 2020s). The study in broad terms: TCR sequence clusters from the two donors were found to be largely donor specific. In a couple of donors, T-cell clones that expanded and contracted after mild COVID-19 were followed by sequencing TCRalpha and TCRbeta repertoires longitudinally. The cohort comprised two young, previously healthy adult volunteers, one female and one male.

The sequencer was an Illumina NovaSeq 6000. TCRalpha and TCRbeta cDNA libraries were constructed by 5'RACE with constant-segment primers, with sample barcodes and unique molecular identifiers being introduced. RNA was extracted from every sample with Trizol reagent. Libraries were amplified in two PCR steps, with a second sample barcode and Illumina TruSeq adapters added in the second step. Sequencing of libraries was performed on an Illumina NovaSeq with 2 x 150 bp paired-end reads. Per the authors' processing: Reads were demultiplexed and collapsed into UMI-guided consensus sequences with migec v1.2.7. With mixcr v2.1.11, UMI consensuses were aligned to TRA and TRB V and J templates and assembled into clonotypes. Expanded or contracted clonotypes were those called significant by both edgeR and NoisET, with noise models trained on biological replicates. edgeR calls used a false discovery rate-adjusted p below 0.01 and a log2 fold-change threshold of 1. As an exploratory analysis of dynamics, max-normalized trajectories of the 1000 most abundant clonotypes were examined by PCA with hierarchical clustering. Separately sequenced CD4+ and CD8+ repertoires were used to assign a CD4 or CD8 phenotype to each responding clone. TCRdb trimmed the raw reads at Q25, called clones with MiXCR and kept productive beta chains. CDR3 protein duplicates are merged, each entry listing the most common genes and DNA. TCRdb's processing, not the authors' own work, is the source of the V and J calls. The sample table shows roughly 410,000 distinct CDR3 sequences, and about 24% are seen once. Of the sample, roughly 8.7% falls within the top ten clones.

Ficoll-Paque density gradient centrifugation was the method used to isolate PBMCs. What the authors observed across the whole study: The study covered only a couple of mild cases, and larger cohorts including severe cases with pre-infection samples were considered necessary. Some responding clones were detected in pre-infection memory, suggesting pre-existing cross-reactive memory T cells joined the SARS-CoV-2 response. Whether the second-wave clones peaking on day 37 were SARS-CoV-2 specific was not confirmed. Clones contracting from day 15 to 85 had balanced CD4/CD8 phenotypes, while a second wave expanding from day 15 to 37 was biased towards CD4+. Contracting CD4+ clones turned up mainly in the CM and EM memory subsets, whereas EMRA was where CD8+ clones were enriched.

Comment on this clonotype: This receptor's antigen is unknown. The record has no base qualities; no much larger clone is one base away.

This TCR was sampled from an adult woman who had mild COVID-19 (a few samples of this study predate the infection). The sample titles of this study are shuffled in the database, so cell type and time point are left out; the donor was told from shared clones. Sequences were obtained from PBMCs or a T cell subset sorted from them (not recorded which).

The CDR3 region: CASNTGVYGYTF. The bases read TGTGCCAGCAATACAGGGGTCTATGGCTACACCTTC. Recombination linked TRBV28 to TRBJ1-2; 7 middle bases align to TRBD1. The CDR3 contains 12 residues, cysteine and phenylalanine counted. CDR3 DNA only is kept here, 36 bases in frame from base 1. From V the trimming removes 7 bases and from J it removes 4 bases, while the gene matches leave 3 bases of the junction unaccounted for. Taken from the germline V gene, the CDR1 and CDR2 loops are MDHEN and SYDVKM.